What follows describes a single T cell receptor (beta chain). Its antigen is not yet known. Base quality data are lacking; no much larger clone is found one base away. After more than 9 days of culture, CD4+ T cells were isolated with the EasySep CD4+ T cell isolation kit. Negative nucleocapsid antibody results before and after vaccination confirmed that the healthy vaccine recipients had no prior SARS-CoV-2 infection. Half of the culture medium was replaced with fresh IL-2-containing medium on days 3 and 7. Unless noted otherwise, every peptide stimulation condition was grown in triplicate wells. PBMC were separated from whole blood using Ficoll-Paque Plus gradient centrifugation and were then either cryopreserved at -140C or used fresh. The QIAamp micro DNA kit was used to extract genomic DNA from the cultured CD4+ T cells. This sample stems from a study of vaccination effects on CD4 cells after COVID-19 (dated 2022 in TCRdb). About the full investigation: In the ViraFEST assay, PBMC were stimulated with viral peptide pools, and TCR sequencing was then used to find antigen-specific CD4+ T cell clonotypes based on their expansion. Each participant got two doses of an mRNA SARS-CoV-2 vaccine, either BNT162b2 or mRNA-1273. Cultures from other donors in the study were sequenced with the Oncomine TCR Beta short-read assay on an Illumina iSeq 100. SARS-CoV-2 spike-specific CD4+ TCR repertoires were compared before and after mRNA vaccination in COVID-19 convalescent patients and in infection-naive vaccine recipients. Fewer than 2.5 million PBMC per well were cultured in IMDM with roughly 5% human AB serum, 8 to 10 IU/ml IL-2 and gentamicin, plus 10 ug/ml peptides. A total of around eleven COVID-19 convalescent patients and a handful of SARS-CoV-2-naive healthy vaccine recipients were included in the full study.

Library preparation was by the immunoSEQ multiplex PCR assay. DNA from the cultured, isolated CD4+ T cells was subjected to TCR beta CDR3 sequencing. In the authors' own workflow: The analysis removed non-productive TCR sequences, trimmed reads to the CDR3 region, and retained only CDR3s that were 7 or more amino acids long. The MANAFEST web app was used to pick out antigen-specific clonotypes by comparing their expansion in peptide wells with that in reference cultures. For clones to be considered positive, expansion at FDR<0.05 versus reference and all other wells, an odds ratio above 5, and a frequency above 0.1% in two replicate wells were required. A clonotype was defined as cross-reactive if the clonotype was significantly expanded both in SARS-CoV-2 spike wells and in at least one common cold coronavirus spike condition. Using the stringdist R package, CDR3 similarity was measured by Levenshtein distance, and unrooted trees were constructed with ape in R 3.6.1. Not all clones reach the TCRdb copy of this immuneACCESS table, which keeps in-frame sequences only. Checked studies attribute under half of the gap to unresolved V genes and leave the rest unexplained. The V and J calls and clone size were taken over from that table, and D and trimming were inferred from the DNA. The sample profile shows around 60,000 clones; about 83% of them were found once. Roughly 3% of the sample is in the top ten clones.

CDR1 is given as MRHNA and CDR2 as SNTAGT, both from the germline V gene. CDR3 length: 13 amino acids, cysteine to phenylalanine. Of the read, only the CDR3 DNA is kept; its 39 bases are in frame from base 1. Trimming takes 4 bases from V and 13 bases from J, and the germline ends sit 14 bases apart. The investigation overall reported the following: Among healthy vaccine recipients, nearly all vaccine-induced clones were SARS-CoV-2 mono-reactive, and only 1 of 255 was cross-reactive with common cold coronaviruses. Marked clonal contraction was observed in both infection-induced and vaccine-induced clones at late post-vaccination timepoints, consistent with waning T cell responses. The study was limited by a small number of convalescent patients and lacked early post-infection timepoints.

The sequencing used CD4+ T cells from PBMCs cultured without peptide, collected before COVID-19 vaccination. The clonotype originates from a human donor who received a COVID-19 vaccine. The rearrangement joined TRBV6-4 to TRBJ1-6; the D region possibly corresponds to TRBD1 (6 bases align). The nucleotide sequence is given as TGTGCCAGCAGTGTGGAGGGGGGGGGTCCCCTCCACTTT. Its translation reads: CASSVEGGGPLHF.